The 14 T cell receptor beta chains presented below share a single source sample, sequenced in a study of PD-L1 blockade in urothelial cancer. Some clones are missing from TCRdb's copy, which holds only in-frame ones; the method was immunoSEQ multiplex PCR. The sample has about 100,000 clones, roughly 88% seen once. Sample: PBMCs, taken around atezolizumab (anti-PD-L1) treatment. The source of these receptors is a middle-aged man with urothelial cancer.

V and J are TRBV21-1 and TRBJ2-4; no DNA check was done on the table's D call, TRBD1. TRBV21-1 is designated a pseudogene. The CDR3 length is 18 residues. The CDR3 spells CASSLRYIDKLPKNIQYF. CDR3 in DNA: TGTGCCAGCAGCTTACGGTATATCGACAAATTGCCCAAAAACATTCAGTACTTC.

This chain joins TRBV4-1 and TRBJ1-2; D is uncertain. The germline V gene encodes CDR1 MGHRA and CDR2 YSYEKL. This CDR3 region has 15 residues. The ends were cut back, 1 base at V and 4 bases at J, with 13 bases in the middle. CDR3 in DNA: TGCGCCAGCAGCCAAGTACATCAGGAGGCCTATGGCTACACCTTC. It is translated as CASSQVHQEAYGYTF.

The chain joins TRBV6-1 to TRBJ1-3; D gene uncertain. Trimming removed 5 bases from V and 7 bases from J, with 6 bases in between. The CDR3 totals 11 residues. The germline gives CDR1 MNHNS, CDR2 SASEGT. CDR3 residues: CASSYGNTIYF. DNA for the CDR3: TGTGCCAGCAGTTACGGGAACACCATATATTTT.

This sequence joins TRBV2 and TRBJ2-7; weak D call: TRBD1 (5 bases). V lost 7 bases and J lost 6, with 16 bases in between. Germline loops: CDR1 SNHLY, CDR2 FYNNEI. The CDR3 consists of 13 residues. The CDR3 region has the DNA TGTGCCAGCACCCCTTCCTCAGGGTTCGAGCAGTACTTC. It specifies CASTPSSGFEQYF.

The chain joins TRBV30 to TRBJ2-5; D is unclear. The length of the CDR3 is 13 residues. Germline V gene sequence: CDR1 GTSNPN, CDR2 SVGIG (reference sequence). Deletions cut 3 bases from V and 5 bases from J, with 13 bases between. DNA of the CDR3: TGTGCCTGGAGCGGCGACGCGCGGGAGACCCAGTACTTC. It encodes CAWSGDARETQYF.

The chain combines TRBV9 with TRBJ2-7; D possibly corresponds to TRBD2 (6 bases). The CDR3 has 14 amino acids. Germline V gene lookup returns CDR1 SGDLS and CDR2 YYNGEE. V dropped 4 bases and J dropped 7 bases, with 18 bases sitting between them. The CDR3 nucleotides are TGTGCCAGCAGCCCAGGGACTCCCTCTCAAGAGCAGTACTTC. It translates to CASSPGTPSQEQYF.

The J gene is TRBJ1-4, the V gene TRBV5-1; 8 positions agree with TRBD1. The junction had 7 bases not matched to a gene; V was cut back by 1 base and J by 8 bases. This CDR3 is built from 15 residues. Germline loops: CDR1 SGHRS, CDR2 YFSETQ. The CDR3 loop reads CASSLTAGQGEKLFF. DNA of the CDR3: TGCGCCAGCAGCTTGACCGCAGGACAGGGAGAAAAACTGTTTTTT.

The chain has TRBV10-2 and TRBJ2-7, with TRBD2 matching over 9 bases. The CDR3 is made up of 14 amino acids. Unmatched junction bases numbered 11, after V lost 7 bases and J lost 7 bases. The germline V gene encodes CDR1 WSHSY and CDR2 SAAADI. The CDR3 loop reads CASTLGGRAGEQYF. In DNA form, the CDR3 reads TGCGCCAGCACCCTGGGCGGGAGGGCGGGAGAGCAGTACTTC.

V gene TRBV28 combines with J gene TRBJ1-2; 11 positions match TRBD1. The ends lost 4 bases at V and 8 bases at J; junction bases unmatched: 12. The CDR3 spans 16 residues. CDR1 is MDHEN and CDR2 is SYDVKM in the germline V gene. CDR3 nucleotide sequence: TGTGCCAGCAGTTCCGCCCCCGGACAGGGGGCTGACGGCTACACCTTC. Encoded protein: CASSSAPGQGADGYTF.

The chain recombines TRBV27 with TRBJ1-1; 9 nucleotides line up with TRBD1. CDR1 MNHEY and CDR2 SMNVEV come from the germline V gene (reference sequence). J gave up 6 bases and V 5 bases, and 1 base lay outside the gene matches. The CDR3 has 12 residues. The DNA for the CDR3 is TGTGCCAGCAGTAACAGGGGGCCTGAAGCTTTCTTT. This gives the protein CASSNRGPEAFF.

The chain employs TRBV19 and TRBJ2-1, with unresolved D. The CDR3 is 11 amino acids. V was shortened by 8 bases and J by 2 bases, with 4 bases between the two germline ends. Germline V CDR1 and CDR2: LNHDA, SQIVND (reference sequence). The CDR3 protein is CASSAYNEQFF. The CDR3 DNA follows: TGTGCCAGTTCGGCCTACAATGAGCAGTTCTTC.

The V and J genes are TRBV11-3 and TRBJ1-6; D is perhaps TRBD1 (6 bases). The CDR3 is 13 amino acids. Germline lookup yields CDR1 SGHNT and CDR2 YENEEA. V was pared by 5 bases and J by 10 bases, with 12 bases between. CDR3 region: CASSLTGKSPLHF. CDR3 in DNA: TGTGCCAGCAGCCTCACAGGGAAGTCACCCCTCCACTTT.

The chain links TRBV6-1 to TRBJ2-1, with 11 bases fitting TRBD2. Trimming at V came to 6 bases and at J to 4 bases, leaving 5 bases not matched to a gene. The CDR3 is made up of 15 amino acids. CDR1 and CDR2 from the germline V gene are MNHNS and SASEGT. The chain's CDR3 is CASSTGTSGYNEQFF. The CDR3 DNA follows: TGTGCCAGCAGCACCGGGACTAGCGGATACAATGAGCAGTTCTTC.

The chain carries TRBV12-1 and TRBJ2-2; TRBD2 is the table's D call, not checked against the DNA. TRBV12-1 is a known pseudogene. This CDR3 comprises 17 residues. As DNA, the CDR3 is TGTGCCAGCAGCTCCCCTTGGGGGGGTTCGAACACCGGGGAGCTGTTTTTT. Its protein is CASSSPWGGSNTGELFF.